This T cell receptor beta chain was identified during a study of OX40 agonist ivuxolimab in advanced cancers. Study-level information: Patients received ivuxolimab, an intravenous treatment, every 2 weeks at 0.01 to 10 mg/kg. Of the patients, three showed partial responses, one with hepatocellular carcinoma and two with cutaneous melanoma. Study observations and caveats: CD4+ and CD8+ blood T cells expanded clonally by week 6 at 0.1 to 3.0 mg/kg.

Details on this clone: What it recognizes is unknown.

CDR3 length equals 16 residues. V lost 0 bases to trimming and J lost 5 bases, with 13 bases between them. CDR1 and CDR2 (germline): SGHTA, FQGNSA. Produced via immunoSEQ multiplex PCR; TCRdb's table is partial and in-frame only. The profile shows 70,000 to 75,000 clones, 65% to 90% of them singletons. This TCR was sampled from an adult with an advanced solid tumor such as melanoma, head and neck, liver or kidney cancer. The input for sequencing was CD4+ or CD8+ T cells sorted from blood, taken in a trial of the OX40 agonist ivuxolimab. The chain couples TRBV7-2 to TRBJ1-4; D is perhaps TRBD1 (6 bases). The CDR3 nucleotides are TGTGCCAGCAGCTTAGCTGGTACAGGGAGGAATGAAAAACTGTTTTTT. Amino acid sequence: CASSLAGTGRNEKLFF.